These 16 T cell receptor beta chains share one sample of origin, sequenced in a study of OX40 agonist ivuxolimab in advanced cancers. Data came from immunoSEQ multiplex PCR; TCRdb stores just in-frame clones and leaves some out. The repertoire holds 40,000 to 45,000 clones, with about 90% as singletons. The specimen was CD4+ or CD8+ T cells sorted from blood, collected in a trial of the OX40 agonist ivuxolimab. Every receptor here comes from an adult with an advanced solid tumor such as melanoma, head and neck, liver or kidney cancer.

This rearrangement joins TRBV2 to TRBJ1-2, with unresolved D. V was shortened by 7 bases and J by 2 bases, with 11 bases between the two germline ends. Germline-derived CDR1 and CDR2 are SNHLY and FYNNEI. CDR3 length: 13 residues. CDR3 in amino acids: CASIENLNYGYTF. CDR3 nucleotides: TGTGCCAGCATCGAGAATTTAAACTATGGCTACACCTTC.

The V gene is TRBV10-2, the J gene TRBJ2-7; D remains unclear. The CDR3 is made up of 12 amino acids. Trimming removed 6 bases at V and 4 bases at J, with 10 bases between. Germline CDR1 and CDR2: WSHSY and SAAADI. The CDR3: CASRSPSYEQYF. The CDR3 DNA is TGCGCCAGCAGGTCCCCCTCATACGAGCAGTACTTC.

V is TRBV6-5 and J is TRBJ2-7, with TRBD2 matching over 8 bases. The length of the CDR3 is 14 residues. Germline values: CDR1 MNHEY, CDR2 SVGAGI. V lost 5 bases and J lost 4; bases outside the gene matches: 7. CDR3 sequence: CASSPGPGGYEQYF. CDR3 nucleotides: TGTGCCAGCAGTCCGGGACCGGGAGGGTACGAGCAGTACTTC.

The V gene is TRBV5-5, the J gene TRBJ1-5; tentative D call: TRBD1 (6 bases). Germline V gene lookup returns CDR1 SGHKS and CDR2 YYEKEE (reference sequence). This CDR3 contains 17 residues. Trimming removed 3 bases at V and 5 bases at J, with 21 bases between. CDR3 in DNA: TGTGCCAGCAGCTCCCTGGGACACACAGGAGTCTATCAGCCCCAGCATTTT. Encoded protein: CASSSLGHTGVYQPQHF.

The chain carries TRBV29-1 and TRBJ2-7; D is ambiguous. The CDR3 has 11 amino acids. V gave up 5 bases and J gave up 6 bases, with 11 bases separating them. CDR1 is SQVTM and CDR2 is ANQGSEA in the germline V gene. The CDR3 DNA follows: TGCAGCGTTTTAGACATAGCCGAGCAGTACTTC. Its protein product is CSVLDIAEQYF.

The chain has TRBV28 and TRBJ2-7; D possibly corresponds to TRBD2 (5 bases). Germline assignment: CDR1 MDHEN and CDR2 SYDVKM. The CDR3 is 13 residues long. Trimming took off 1 base at V and 7 bases at J, with 11 bases between the two ends. The CDR3 spells CASSLLGPGEQYF. The CDR3, as DNA: TGTGCCAGCAGTTTATTAGGTCCGGGAGAGCAGTACTTC.

The CDR3 here is CASSTDGGYTF. The CDR3 DNA is TGTGCCAGCAGTACGGACGGAGGCTACACCTTC. The chain combines TRBV6-6 with TRBJ1-2; D uncertain. Trimming cost V 5 bases and J 8 bases, with 9 bases left between them. CDR3 length equals 11 residues. Germline V gene sequence: CDR1 MNHNY, CDR2 SVGAGI (reference sequence).

The V call is TRBV15, the J call TRBJ2-2; unclear D gene. Trimming removed 1 base from V and 1 base from J, with 4 bases in between. From germline, CDR1 is LNHNV and CDR2 YYDKDF (reference sequence). CDR3 size: 14 residues. CDR3 region: CATSRALNTGELFF. The CDR3 DNA reads as TGTGCCACCAGCAGAGCCTTGAACACCGGGGAGCTGTTTTTT.

This clone was counted once. CDR3 loop: CAIRQGSPSGNTIYF. The CDR3 DNA sequence: TGTGCCATCAGACAGGGAAGCCCCTCTGGAAACACCATATATTTT. This chain uses TRBV10-3 with TRBJ1-3; possibly TRBD1 for D (6 bases). The germline V gene has CDR1 ENHRY and CDR2 SYGVKD. The CDR3 totals 15 residues. The V end lost 6 bases, the J end lost 0 bases, and 12 bases lay between the germline ends.

The chain recombines TRBV2 with TRBJ2-1; D ambiguous. The V end lost 2 bases, the J end lost 4 bases, and 12 bases lay between the germline ends. The V gene's germline CDR1 is SNHLY and CDR2 FYNNEI. The CDR3 is 15 residues long. The CDR3 here is CASSERSERYNEQFF. The CDR3 DNA follows: TGTGCCAGCAGTGAAAGAAGCGAGCGTTACAATGAGCAGTTCTTC.

The V gene is TRBV18, the J gene TRBJ1-1, with D unresolved. V was cut by 4 bases and J by 0 bases, with 12 bases left in between. Germline V lookup: CDR1 KGHSH, CDR2 LQKENI. The CDR3 consists of 15 residues. The CDR3 reads CASSLHRTLNTEAFF. CDR3 in DNA: TGTGCCAGCTCACTACACCGAACTCTGAACACTGAAGCTTTCTTT.

CDR3 sequence (DNA): TGTGCCAGCAGCATGACAGGGAGCTATGGCTACACCTTC. Protein sequence: CASSMTGSYGYTF. The chain carries TRBV7-2 and TRBJ1-2; 7 bases line up with TRBD1. The CDR3 has 13 residues. Losses at the gene ends were 5 bases for V and 4 bases for J; bases not matched to a gene: 4. Per the germline V gene, CDR1 is SGHTA and CDR2 is FQGNSA.

The rearrangement links TRBV27 to TRBJ2-3, with 7 bases matching TRBD1. This CDR3 has 16 residues. J lost 1 base, V lost 9 bases, and 13 bases had no gene match. Germline V lookup: CDR1 MNHEY, CDR2 SMNVEV (reference sequence). The CDR3 reads CASRKGARLGTDTQYF. For the CDR3, the DNA is TGTGCCAGTAGGAAGGGGGCGCGCCTGGGCACAGATACGCAGTATTTT.

This clone was picked up a small number of times. This rearrangement joins TRBV19 to TRBJ2-1, with TRBD1 matching 8 bases. CDR1 LNHDA and CDR2 SQIVND come from the germline V gene (reference sequence). The ends lost 6 bases at V and 3 bases at J; junction bases unmatched: 4. This CDR3 has 14 residues. CDR3 sequence reads: CASSPGQVYNEQFF. The CDR3 DNA follows: TGTGCCAGTAGCCCGGGACAGGTCTACAATGAGCAGTTCTTC. Together with reference TRBV19 and TRBJ2-1, the CDR3 gives the full variable domain: DGGITQSPKYLFRKEGQNVTLSCEQNLNHDAMYWYRQDPGQGLRLIYYSQIVNDFQKGDIAEGYSVSREKKESFPLTVTSAQKNPTAFYLCASSPGQVYNEQFFGPGTRLTVL.

This clone has just one count. The J gene is TRBJ2-7, the V gene TRBV28, with 14 nucleotides matching TRBD2. The trim removed 3 bases at V and 6 bases at J, leaving 10 bases unmatched. The germline V gene encodes CDR1 MDHEN and CDR2 SYDVKM. This CDR3 has 17 amino acids. Written as DNA, the CDR3 is TGTGCCAGCAGTTTGCTTGTCCTGACTAGCGGGAGGGCCGAGCAGTACTTC. This sequence encodes CASSLLVLTSGRAEQYF.

The chain is built from TRBV28 and TRBJ1-2; D unresolved. This CDR3 has 13 residues. Germline V lookup: CDR1 MDHEN, CDR2 SYDVKM. The V gene lost 3 bases and the J gene lost 4 bases, with 9 bases spanning the gap. The CDR3 DNA sequence: TGTGCCAGCAGTTTGGGTCGGTCCTATGGCTACACCTTC. Protein product: CASSLGRSYGYTF.